This TCR beta chain was captured in a study of T cell responses to AZD1222 COVID-19 vaccine (dated by TCRdb to 2020 to 2023). Context from the whole study: AZD1222 recipients with second doses at about 4 weeks or about 12 weeks were pooled, because spike-specific TCR depth and breadth did not differ between schedules. A total of 233 trial participants underwent TCR sequencing, of whom roughly 210 had received two doses of AZD1222 and approximately 25 had received two doses of the MenACWY control vaccine. Trial participants were enrolled into age subgroups of 18-55, 56-69 and 70-plus years, which contained approximately 150, 28 and 58 TCR-sequenced participants, respectively. Study-level results and caveats: The 56-69-year group was small, and its depth increase did not reach significance, likely because of low power. No day 14 peak-response samples were available, so repertoires were characterized only after the peak T cell response. Conclusions about previously exposed vaccinees were limited because only six AZD1222 recipients were SARS-CoV-2 seropositive at baseline. Reportedly, close to half of the unique spike-specific TCRs recognized epitopes lying outside the regions that are mutated in the B.1.351 and B.1.1.7 variants. Participants were mostly white British, with more females than males. The authors suggested clonal diversity may have been underestimated. Spike-specific TCR breadth and depth rose significantly after two AZD1222 doses compared with day 0 and with MenACWY recipients. Vaccine-associated CD4 TCRs spanned the whole spike protein, with dominant responses in regions 160-218 and 743-854.

What this sample's time point label stands for: baseline before first vaccination. Vaccinee samples were obtained from the UK trials COV001 and COV002, which included a single-blind randomized controlled phase 2/3 trial of AZD1222 (ChAdOx1 nCoV-19) in healthy adults. For TCRbeta chain sequencing, PBMC samples from trial participants were taken at day 0 and at day 28 after the second dose. The CDR3 regions of human TCRbeta chains were analyzed by immunosequencing. As for the authors' bioinformatics: Repertoire TCRs were matched against a reference library of SARS-CoV-2-specific TCRs generated with the MIRA antigen-specificity platform. Breadth meant the fraction of unique TCRs that were SARS-CoV-2-associated, whereas depth meant the fraction of total T cells that were SARS-CoV-2-associated. Using the MIRA data, every spike-specific TCR was mapped to the spike region that the TCR reacted to and assigned to either a CD4 or a CD8 class. Log10-transformed breadth and depth values were compared by one-way ANOVA with Sidak's multiple comparisons tests. TCRdb obtained this table from immuneACCESS and retained in-frame rearrangements with V and J assigned. These tables miss some clones; where compared with another copy, unresolved V genes account for less than half of the shortfall, and the remainder is unexplained. The DNA gave D and trimming, while V, J and clone size come from that table. A total of about 170,000 clones appear in this sample, over 85% of them only once. The biggest ten clones account for roughly 1.5% of the sample.

As for this clone: Its target antigen remains unknown. Nothing much larger sits one base from this clone, and base qualities are not available.

The source was peripheral blood, collected on day 0 of AZD1222 vaccination. The receptor was isolated from an adult in good health.

This receptor carries the CDR3 CASRVTGRNTEAFF. DNA sequence: TGTGCCAGCAGAGTTACAGGGAGGAACACTGAAGCTTTCTTT. The chain is encoded by TRBV5-8 joined to TRBJ1-1; the D gene is perhaps TRBD1, on 6 matching bases. The CDR3 contains 14 residues, cysteine and phenylalanine counted. The read is trimmed to its CDR3 DNA, 42 bases read in frame from base 1. CDR1 and CDR2, per the germline V gene, are SGHTS and YDEGEE. V is cut by 5 bases and J by 1 base, and the space between the germline ends is 12 bases.